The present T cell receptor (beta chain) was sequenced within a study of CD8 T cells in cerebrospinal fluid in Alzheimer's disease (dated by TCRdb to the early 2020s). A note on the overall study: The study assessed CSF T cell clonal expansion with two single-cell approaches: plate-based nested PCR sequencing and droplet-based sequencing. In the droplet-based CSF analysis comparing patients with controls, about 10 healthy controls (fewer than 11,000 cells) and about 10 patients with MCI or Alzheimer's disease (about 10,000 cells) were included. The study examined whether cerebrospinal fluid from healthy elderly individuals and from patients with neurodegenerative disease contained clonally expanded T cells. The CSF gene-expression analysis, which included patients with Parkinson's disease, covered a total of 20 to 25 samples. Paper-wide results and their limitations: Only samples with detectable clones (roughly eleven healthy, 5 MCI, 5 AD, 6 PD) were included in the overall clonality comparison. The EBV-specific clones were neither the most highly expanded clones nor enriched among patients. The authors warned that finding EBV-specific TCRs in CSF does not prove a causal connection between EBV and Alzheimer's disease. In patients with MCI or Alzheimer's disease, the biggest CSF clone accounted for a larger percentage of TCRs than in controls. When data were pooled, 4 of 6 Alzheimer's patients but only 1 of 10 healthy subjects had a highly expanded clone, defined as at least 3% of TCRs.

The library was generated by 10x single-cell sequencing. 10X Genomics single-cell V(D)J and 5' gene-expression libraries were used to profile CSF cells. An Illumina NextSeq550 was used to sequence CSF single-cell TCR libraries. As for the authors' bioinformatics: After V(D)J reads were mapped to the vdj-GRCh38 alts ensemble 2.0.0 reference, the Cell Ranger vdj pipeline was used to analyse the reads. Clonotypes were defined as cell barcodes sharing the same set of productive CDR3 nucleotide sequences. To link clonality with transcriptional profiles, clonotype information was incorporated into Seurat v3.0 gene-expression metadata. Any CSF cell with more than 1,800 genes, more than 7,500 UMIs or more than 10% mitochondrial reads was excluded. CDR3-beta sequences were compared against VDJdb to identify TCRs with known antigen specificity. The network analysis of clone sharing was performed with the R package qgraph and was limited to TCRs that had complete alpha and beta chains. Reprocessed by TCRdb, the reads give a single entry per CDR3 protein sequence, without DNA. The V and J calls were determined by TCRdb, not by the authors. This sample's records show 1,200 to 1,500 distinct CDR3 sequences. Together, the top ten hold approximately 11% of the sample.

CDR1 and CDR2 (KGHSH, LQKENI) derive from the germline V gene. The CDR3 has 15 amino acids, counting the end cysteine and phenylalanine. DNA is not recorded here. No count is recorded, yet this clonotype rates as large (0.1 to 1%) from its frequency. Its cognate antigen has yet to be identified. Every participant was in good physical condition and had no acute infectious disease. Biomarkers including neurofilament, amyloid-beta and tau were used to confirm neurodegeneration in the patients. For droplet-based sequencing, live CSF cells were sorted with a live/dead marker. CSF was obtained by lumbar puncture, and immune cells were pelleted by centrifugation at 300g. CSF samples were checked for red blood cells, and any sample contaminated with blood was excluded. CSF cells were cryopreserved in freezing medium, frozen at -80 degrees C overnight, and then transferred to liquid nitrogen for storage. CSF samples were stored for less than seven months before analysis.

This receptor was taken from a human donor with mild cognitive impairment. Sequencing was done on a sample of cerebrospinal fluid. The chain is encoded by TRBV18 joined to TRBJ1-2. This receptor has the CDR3 CASSPRSGQEYGYTF.